This TCR beta chain was captured in a study of cytomegalovirus exposure and HLA in healthy donors. Study-level background: There were approximately 85 million unique TCRs (from HLA-typed donors) in an early data release.

The study, taken as a whole, reports: Most sequenced TCRs were rare (though some public TCRs occurred in many donors). The authors later found HLA-associated TCR beta chains more clonally expanded than equally common others.

The CDR3 has 15 residues. Trimming removed 3 bases from V and 3 bases from J, with 13 bases in between. Germline CDR1 MNHEY, CDR2 SVGAGI. Note on this clone: The antigen remains unidentified.

Primers included in the PCR were 60 Vbeta and 13 Jbeta primers. Clones were sequenced by immunoSEQ multiplex PCR, and TCRdb holds only the in-frame ones, with some missing. This table holds 200,000 to 250,000 clones, about three quarters found once. This clonotype was sampled from a woman aged 60-75 years in good health and CMV-seropositive. Sample: PBMCs. This chain uses TRBV6-5 with TRBJ2-3; tentative D call: TRBD2 (7 bases). The CDR3 here is CASSYGGGRTDTQYF. CDR3 nucleotides: TGTGCCAGCAGTTATGGGGGGGGGCGAACAGATACGCAGTATTTT.